This T cell receptor (beta chain) was obtained from a study of T cells after yellow fever vaccination. The study's findings and limits: Abundant clonotypes from the bulk population could have been carried over as contaminants into FACS-sorted repertoires.

This clonotype was detected only once. Its target is unknown. TCRdb reprocessed the 5' RACE reads with MiXCR, giving one entry per CDR3 protein. The repertoire holds about 340,000 distinct CDR3 sequences, with roughly an eighth as singletons. This receptor was taken from a man aged 18-30 years who received the YFV17D yellow fever vaccine. This specimen was CD4+ T cells sorted from PBMCs, taken 15 days after the yellow fever booster vaccination.

CDR3 DNA: TGCGCCAGCAGCCGGTCCCGAGGGGAGACGGGAAACACCATATATTTT. Translating it yields CASSRSRGETGNTIYF. V usage is TRBV4-1 and J usage is TRBJ1-3, with TRBD1 as a possible D gene (5 bases). Deletions cut 4 bases from V and 4 bases from J, with 17 bases between. CDR3 length: 16 amino acids. Germline V lookup: CDR1 MGHRA, CDR2 YSYEKL.